This T cell receptor beta chain appears in the sequencing data of a study of T-cell memory formation after mild COVID-19. Study-level background: Across donors, TCR clusters were largely donor specific.

This clonotype was seen a handful of times. From the 5' RACE reads, TCRdb called clonotypes with MiXCR, one entry per CDR3 protein. The sample lists fewer than 600,000 distinct CDR3 sequences; 20% to 25% were seen once. The V and J ends lost 5 bases and 6 bases respectively, with 14 bases between them. The CDR3 extends over 13 amino acids. Germline V lookup: CDR1 GTSNPN, CDR2 SVGIG (reference sequence). The source of this sequence is an adult woman who had mild COVID-19 (a few samples of this study predate the infection). Cell type and time point are not known. The sample comprised PBMCs or a T cell subset sorted from them (not recorded which). The chain combines TRBV30 with TRBJ2-4; D is possibly TRBD2 (6 bases). The CDR3 DNA reads TGTGCCTGGCTTACTTCCGGGGGAAACATTCAGTACTTC. Protein: CAWLTSGGNIQYF.